Shown below are 2 T cell receptor beta chains from a single sample sequenced in a study of blood T cell repertoires in COVID-19. Method: immunoSEQ multiplex PCR; TCRdb's copy keeps in-frame clones and lacks some. The sample shows 350,000 to 450,000 clones, about 89% of them seen only once. The sequencing input was peripheral blood. The receptors here all came from a man aged 35-49 years with acute or convalescent COVID-19.

The chain couples TRBV7-9 to TRBJ2-1, with TRBD1 identical over 11 bases. Germline V gene data show CDR1 as SEHNR and CDR2 as FQNEAQ (reference sequence). The V and J ends lost 3 bases and 9 bases, in that order; junction bases with no gene match: 7. The CDR3 is 15 residues long. CDR3 DNA sequence: TGTGCCAGCAGCTTTGGACAGGGGGCGCATATTGAGCAGTTCTTC. Its translation is CASSFGQGAHIEQFF.

The chain uses TRBV18 and TRBJ2-1; TRBD1 aligns across 10 bases. Germline V gives CDR1 KGHSH, CDR2 LQKENI. This CDR3 comprises 14 residues. With 4 bases clipped from V and 5 bases from J, the junction kept 2 bases outside the gene matches. CDR3: CASSRTGGHNEQFF. The DNA of the CDR3 is TGTGCCAGCTCACGGACAGGGGGGCACAATGAGCAGTTCTTC. The entire variable domain, with the rest obtained from reference TRBV18 and TRBJ2-1, is as follows: NAGVMQNPRHLVRRRGQEARLRCSPMKGHSHVYWYRQLPEEGLKFMVYLQKENIIDESGMPKERFSAEFPKEGPSILRIQQVVRGDSAAYFCASSRTGGHNEQFFGPGTRLTVL.